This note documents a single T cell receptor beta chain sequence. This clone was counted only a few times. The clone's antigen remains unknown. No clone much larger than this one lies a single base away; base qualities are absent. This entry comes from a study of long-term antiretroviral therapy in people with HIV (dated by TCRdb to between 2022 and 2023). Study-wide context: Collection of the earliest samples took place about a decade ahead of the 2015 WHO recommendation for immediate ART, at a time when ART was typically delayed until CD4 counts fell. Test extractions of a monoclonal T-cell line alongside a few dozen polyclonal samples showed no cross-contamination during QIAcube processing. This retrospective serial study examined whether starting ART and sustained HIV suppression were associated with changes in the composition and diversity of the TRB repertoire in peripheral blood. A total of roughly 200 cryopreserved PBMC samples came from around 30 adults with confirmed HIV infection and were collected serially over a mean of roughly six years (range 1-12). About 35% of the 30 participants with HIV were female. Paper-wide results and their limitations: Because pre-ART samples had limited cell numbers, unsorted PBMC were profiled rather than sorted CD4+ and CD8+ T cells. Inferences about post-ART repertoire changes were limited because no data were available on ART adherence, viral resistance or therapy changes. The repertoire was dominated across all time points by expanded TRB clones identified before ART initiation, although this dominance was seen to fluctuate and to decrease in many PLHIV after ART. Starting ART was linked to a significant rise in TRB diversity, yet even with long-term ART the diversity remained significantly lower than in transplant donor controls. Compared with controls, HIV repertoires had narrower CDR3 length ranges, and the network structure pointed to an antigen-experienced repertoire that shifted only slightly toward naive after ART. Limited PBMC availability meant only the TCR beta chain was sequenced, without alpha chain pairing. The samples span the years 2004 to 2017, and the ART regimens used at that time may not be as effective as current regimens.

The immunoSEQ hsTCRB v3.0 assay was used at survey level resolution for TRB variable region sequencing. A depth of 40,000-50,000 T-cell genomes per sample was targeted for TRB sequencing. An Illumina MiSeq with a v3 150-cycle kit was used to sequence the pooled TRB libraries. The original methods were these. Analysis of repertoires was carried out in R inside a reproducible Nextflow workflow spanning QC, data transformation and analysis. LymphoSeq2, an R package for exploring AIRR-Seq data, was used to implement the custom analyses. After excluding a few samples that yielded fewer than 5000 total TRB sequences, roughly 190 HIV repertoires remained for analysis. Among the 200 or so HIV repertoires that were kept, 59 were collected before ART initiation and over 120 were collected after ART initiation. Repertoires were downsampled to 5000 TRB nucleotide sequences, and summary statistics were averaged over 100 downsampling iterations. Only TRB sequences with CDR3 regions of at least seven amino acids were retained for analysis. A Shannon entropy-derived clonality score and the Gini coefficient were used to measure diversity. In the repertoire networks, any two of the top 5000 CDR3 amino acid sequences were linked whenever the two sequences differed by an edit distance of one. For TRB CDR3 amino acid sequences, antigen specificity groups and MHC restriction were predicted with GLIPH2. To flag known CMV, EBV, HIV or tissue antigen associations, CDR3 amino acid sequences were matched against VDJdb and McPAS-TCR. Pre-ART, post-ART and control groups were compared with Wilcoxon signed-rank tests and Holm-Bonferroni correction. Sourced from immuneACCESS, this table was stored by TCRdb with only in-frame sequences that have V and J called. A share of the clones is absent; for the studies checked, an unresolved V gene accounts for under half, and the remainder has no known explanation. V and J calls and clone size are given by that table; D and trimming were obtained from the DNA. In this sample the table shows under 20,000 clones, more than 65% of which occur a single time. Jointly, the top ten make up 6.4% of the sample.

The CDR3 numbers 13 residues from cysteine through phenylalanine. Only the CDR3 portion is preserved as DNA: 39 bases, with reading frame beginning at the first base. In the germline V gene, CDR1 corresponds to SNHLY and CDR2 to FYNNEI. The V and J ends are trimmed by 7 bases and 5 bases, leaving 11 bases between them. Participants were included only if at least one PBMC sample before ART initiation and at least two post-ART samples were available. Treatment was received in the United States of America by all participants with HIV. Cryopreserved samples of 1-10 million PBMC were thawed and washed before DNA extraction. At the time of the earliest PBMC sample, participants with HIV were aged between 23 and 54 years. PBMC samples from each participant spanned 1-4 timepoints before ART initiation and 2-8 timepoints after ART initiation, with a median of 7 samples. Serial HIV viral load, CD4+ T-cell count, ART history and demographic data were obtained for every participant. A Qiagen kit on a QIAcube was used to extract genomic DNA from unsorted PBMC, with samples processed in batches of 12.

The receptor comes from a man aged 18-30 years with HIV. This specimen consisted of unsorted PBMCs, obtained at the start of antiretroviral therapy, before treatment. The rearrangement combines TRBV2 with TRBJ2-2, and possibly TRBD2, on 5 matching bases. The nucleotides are TGTGCCAGCACCCCAGCGGCGACCGGGGAGCTGTTTTTT. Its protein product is CASTPAATGELFF.